This TCR beta chain stems from a study of blood T cells in healthy people across ages. Background on the study: When template switching was applied, about one barcoded beta molecule was captured per two T cells.

The second PCR ran roughly 6 to 11 cycles with a sample-barcoded 5' primer and J-beta primers. Each cDNA was tagged by a template-switch adaptor containing 12 random nucleotides. TCRdb reprocessed the 5' RACE reads with MiXCR, giving one entry per CDR3 protein. In the table there are roughly 930,000 distinct CDR3 sequences, around 48% of which are singletons. Findings and limits, study-wide: More naive CD4+ cells and higher diversity were found in long-lived than in aged donors. A conclusive naive versus antigen-experienced comparison was prevented by the unsorted PBMCs.

The junction had 7 bases not matched to a gene; V was cut back by 5 bases and J by 7 bases. The CDR3 contains 14 residues. Germline V gene data show CDR1 as DFQATT and CDR2 as SNEGSKA (reference sequence). This clonotype has only a few counts. The antigen remains unidentified. Source material: blood. This sequence was found in a man under 40 in good health. The chain joins TRBV20-1 to TRBJ2-1; 11 nucleotides align to TRBD2. The DNA for the CDR3 is TGCAGTGCTCCCACTAGCGGGGGATGGAATGAGCAGTTCTTC. It encodes CSAPTSGGWNEQFF.